The source of this T cell receptor (beta chain) is a study of blood T cell repertoires in COVID-19. Trimming took 3 bases from V and 0 from J, leaving 9 bases between them. CDR1 and CDR2 (germline): SGHDN, FVKESK. The CDR3 consists of 15 residues. In the study's own analysis: Amplification of reference gene primers provided the estimated nucleated cell counts. Libraries were prepared by immunoSEQ multiplex PCR; TCRdb keeps only in-frame clonotypes and omits some of them. V and J calls and clone size are as listed in that table; D and trimming were resolved from the DNA. The sample holds about 240,000 clones; about 88% are singletons and the top ten take approximately 7.2%.

Sequencing input: peripheral blood. This chain links TRBV14 with TRBJ1-3, with no clear D. This TCR came from a woman in her seventies with active or convalescent COVID-19. CDR3 residues: CASSHRIYSGNTIYF. In DNA, the CDR3 is TGTGCCAGCAGCCACAGGATTTACTCTGGAAACACCATATATTTT.